This T cell receptor beta chain stems from a study of T cell responses to AZD1222 COVID-19 vaccine. Data came from immunoSEQ multiplex PCR; TCRdb stores just in-frame clones and leaves some out. The sample has about 99,000 clones, around nine tenths seen once. The source material was peripheral blood, sampled on day 0 of AZD1222 vaccination. This receptor was obtained from an adult in good health.

CDR3 sequence: CASSLGQKSSTNEKLFF. The CDR3 DNA reads TGCGCCAGCAGCTTGGGGCAGAAATCCTCAACTAATGAAAAACTGTTTTTT. V gene TRBV5-1 combines with J gene TRBJ1-4; D gene uncertain. This CDR3 spans 17 amino acids. CDR1 SGHRS and CDR2 YFSETQ come from the germline V gene. With 0 bases removed from V and 0 bases from J, the gap between germline ends came to 12 bases.